These T cell receptor beta chains were read from a single sample in a study of blood T cells in healthy people across ages. TCRdb reprocessed the 5' RACE reads with MiXCR, giving one entry per CDR3 protein. The sample consists of 850,000 to 1,300,000 distinct CDR3 sequences, 40% to 55% of them appearing once. Source material: blood. All receptors come from an older woman in good health. Each CDR3 is given with its conserved first and last residue. A D gene is named only where the DNA matches it firmly. The size of a clone is reported for some rows only, either as once, few or many, or as a class for expanded clones.

TRBJ2-4 | - | TRBV25-1 | - | TGTGCCAGCAGTGAAACGATGCCCGGGACCGACTACAAGCAGTACTTC | CASSETMPGTDYKQYF
TRBJ2-7 | TRBD2 | TRBV12-5 | few | TGTGCTAGTGCCCCTCGACTAGCGGGGGCCTACGAGCAGTACTTC | CASAPRLAGAYEQYF
TRBJ1-5 | - | TRBV6-2/TRBV6-3 | - | TGTGCCAGCAGTTACTTTGGTCGTAGCAATCAGCCCCAGCATTTT | CASSYFGRSNQPQHF
TRBJ2-7 | - | TRBV18 | - | TGTGCCACGGCGGGGGCTACCTACGAGCAGTACTTC | CATAGATYEQYF
TRBJ2-7 | TRBD1 | TRBV15 | - | TGTGCCACCAGCAGAGGGGGGACAGCTCAAGACGAGCAGTACTTC | CATSRGGTAQDEQYF
TRBJ2-5 | TRBD1 | TRBV20-1 | - | TGCAGTGCTAGGCCCAGGGGGAGTGAGGAGACCCAGTACTTC | CSARPRGSEETQYF
TRBJ2-7 | - | TRBV7-9 | few | TGTGCCAGCAGCCTGCGGACTAACGAGCAGTACTTC | CASSLRTNEQYF
TRBJ2-1 | - | TRBV10-1 | - | TGCGCCAGCATAAGGAGCTCCTACAATGAGCAGTTCTTC | CASIRSSYNEQFF
TRBJ2-7 | - | TRBV28 | - | TGTGCCAGCAGTTTGTTGGACTACGAGCAGTACTTC | CASSLLDYEQYF
TRBJ2-7 | - | TRBV27 | few | TGTGCCAGCAGCCCCCTCGGCATTGAGAAGGAGCAGTACTTC | CASSPLGIEKEQYF
TRBJ1-2 | - | TRBV9 | - | TGTGCCAGCAGCCCGCAGGGGCCCTTCTATGGCTACACCTTC | CASSPQGPFYGYTF
TRBJ2-1 | TRBD2 | TRBV4-2 | many | TGTGCCAGCAGCCCAGAAAGCGGGAGTTCTTACAATGAGCAGTTCTTC | CASSPESGSSYNEQFF
TRBJ1-2 | TRBD1 | TRBV20-1 | - | TGCAGTGCTACCGACAGGGGGCACGGCTATGGCTACACCTTC | CSATDRGHGYGYTF
TRBJ2-2 | - | TRBV5-1 | - | - | CASSFLGTGTGELFF
TRBJ1-4 | - | TRBV12-3/TRBV12-4 | few | TGTGCCAGCAGCTCCACAGGGACCGGTCTGGGTGAAAAACTGTTTTTT | CASSSTGTGLGEKLFF
TRBJ2-5 | - | TRBV15 | - | TGTGCCACCAGCAGAGGGGCCCAGGGGACCCAGTACTTC | CATSRGAQGTQYF
TRBJ2-1 | - | TRBV29-1 | many | TGCAGCGTTGCAGCTACTCTCTACAATGAGCAGTTCTTC | CSVAATLYNEQFF
TRBJ1-4 | - | TRBV27 | - | TGTGCCAGCAGTGCCCGGGGTGCAACTAATGAAAAACTGTTTTTT | CASSARGATNEKLFF
TRBJ2-1 | - | TRBV30 | few | TGTGCCTGGAGTCGGGGCGGCTCGGGCCATGAGCAGTTCTTC | CAWSRGGSGHEQFF
TRBJ2-3 | TRBD1 | TRBV27 | - | TGTGCCAGCAGTCACAGGGGGCGGACAGATACGCAGTATTTT | CASSHRGRTDTQYF
TRBJ2-3 | - | TRBV20-1 | - | TGCAGTGCTAGCTCGAGGTCTGAAGATACGCAGTATTTT | CSASSRSEDTQYF
TRBJ2-3 | - | TRBV7-2 | - | TGTGCCAGCAGCCGGGAAGGCACAGATACGCAGTATTTT | CASSREGTDTQYF
TRBJ2-1 | - | TRBV12-3/TRBV12-4 | - | TGTGCCAGCAGTTCCCCCCTGGGGGGCTCCTACAATGAGCAGTTCTTC | CASSSPLGGSYNEQFF
TRBJ2-3 | - | TRBV14 | few | TGTGCCAGCAGCCGAGGACTAAGCACAGATACGCAGTATTTT | CASSRGLSTDTQYF
TRBJ2-5 | - | TRBV7-6 | many | TGTGCCAGCAGCTTAGCGCGGGTAGCTTGGGAGACCCAGTACTTC | CASSLARVAWETQYF
TRBJ2-5 | - | TRBV5-1 | - | TGCGCCAGCAGCTTGCGGGCAGTCGGAGAGACCCAGTACTTC | CASSLRAVGETQYF
TRBJ1-6 | - | TRBV25-1 | many | TGTGCCAGCAGAGACAGTCCTTTGAATTCACCCCTCCACTTT | CASRDSPLNSPLHF
TRBJ2-7 | TRBD1 | TRBV29-1 | few | TGCAGCGTTGCCGGGACAGATATAGGGCCCTCCTACGAGCAGTACTTC | CSVAGTDIGPSYEQYF
TRBJ1-2 | - | TRBV16 | - | TGTGCCAGCAGCCAATCGGGGGGTAACTATGGCTACACCTTC | CASSQSGGNYGYTF
TRBJ2-6 | TRBD1 | TRBV29-1 | - | TGCAGCGTTGTGGGGACAGGGATATCTGGGGCCAACGTCCTGACTTTC | CSVVGTGISGANVLTF
TRBJ2-7 | TRBD1 | TRBV20-1 | - | TGCAGTGCTAGCCCCTCACAGGGGATAACCTACGAGCAGTACTTC | CSASPSQGITYEQYF
TRBJ2-3 | - | TRBV20-1 | - | TGCAGTGCTACCTACCCCATGAGGGTGAGCACAGATACGCAGTATTTT | CSATYPMRVSTDTQYF
TRBJ1-2 | - | TRBV7-2 | few | TGTGCCAGCAGCTTAGGGGTGGGAACCTATGGCTACACCTTC | CASSLGVGTYGYTF
TRBJ2-7 | - | TRBV27 | - | TGTGCCAGCAGCCCCGGGGCAGACCAAGAGCAGTACTTC | CASSPGADQEQYF
TRBJ2-3 | - | TRBV6-5 | - | TGTGCCAGCAGTCAGACCGGGGGAGGTACGCAGTATTTT | CASSQTGGGTQYF
TRBJ2-5 | TRBD1 | TRBV5-5 | few | TGTGCCAGCAGCTTTTCGACAGGGGGCTTAGAGACCCAGTACTTC | CASSFSTGGLETQYF
TRBJ2-4 | - | TRBV11-2 | few | TGTGCCAGCAGCTTAGATCTTGCCGGGCAAGTTCAGTACTTC | CASSLDLAGQVQYF